These T cell receptor beta chains were read from a single sample in a study of T cells in Graves' hyperthyroidism and ophthalmopathy. TCRdb passed the multiplex PCR reads through MiXCR, listing each CDR3 protein once. The data hold 750,000 to 900,000 distinct CDR3 sequences, with over 35% observed a single time. The sequenced sample was blood. Receptor source: a man younger than 30 with Graves' hyperthyroidism. CDR3s include the opening cysteine and the closing phenylalanine or tryptophan. D genes are given only for firm matches. Rows give clone size only sometimes, using once, few, many, or a class for an expanded clone.

j_call,d_call,v_call,clone_size,cdr3_nt,cdr3_aa
TRBJ1-1,TRBD1,TRBV7-2,many,TGTGCCAGCAGCGCATCCGGAGGGGACAGGGGTGGAGCTTTCTTT,CASSASGGDRGGAFF
TRBJ2-7,TRBD2,TRBV2,few,TGTGCCATTCAGAGGGCCCGGGAGGGCCTTGGAGAGCAGTACTTC,CAIQRAREGLGEQYF
TRBJ2-5,TRBD2,TRBV2,NA,TGTGCCAGCAGGGAAATCCTAGCGGGAGCAACAGAGACCCAGTACTTC,CASREILAGATETQYF
TRBJ2-5,TRBD1,TRBV10-3,many,TGTGCCATCAGGGACAGGGGCACAGGGACCCAGTACTTC,CAIRDRGTGTQYF
TRBJ1-2,TRBD1,TRBV29-1,NA,TGCAGCGTGACAAACAGGGGCGGTGGCTACACCTTC,CSVTNRGGGYTF
TRBJ1-2,TRBD1,TRBV7-9,many,TGTGCCAGCAGCGTAGCGGGACAGTGGGGCTACACCTTC,CASSVAGQWGYTF
TRBJ1-1,NA,TRBV10-2,many,TGCGCCAGCAGTGAGTCGAGTACTGAAGCTTTCTTT,CASSESSTEAFF
TRBJ2-2,TRBD2,TRBV2,NA,TGTGCCAGCAGTGATACAGCGGGAGTGTTGGAGCTGTTTTTT,CASSDTAGVLELFF
TRBJ2-7,NA,TRBV4-1,NA,TGCGCCAGCAGCCAAGGATACAACCGGGACGAGCAGTACTTC,CASSQGYNRDEQYF
TRBJ1-6,NA,TRBV20-1,NA,TGCAGTGCTCATCCATCGGGGGGTCCTAATTCACCCCTCCACTTT,CSAHPSGGPNSPLHF
TRBJ2-7,TRBD1,TRBV7-2,few,TGTGCCAGCAGCCAGGCCGGGACAGGGTTATACGAGCAGTACTTC,CASSQAGTGLYEQYF
TRBJ2-7,NA,TRBV7-9,NA,TGCGCCAGCAGCCAGACGACAGAAAGCTCCTACGAGCAGTACTTC,CASSQTTESSYEQYF
TRBJ1-4,TRBD1,TRBV9,few,TGTGCCAGCAGCCCGGGACAGCAGGATAATGAAAAACTGTTTTTT,CASSPGQQDNEKLFF
TRBJ1-5,NA,TRBV4-1,NA,TGCGCCAGCAGCCCTTTTCGGGTCGATCAGCCCCAGCATTTT,CASSPFRVDQPQHF
TRBJ2-7,NA,TRBV5-1,NA,TGCGCCAGCAGCTTAAGTCCCCCCGGATTGGGGGGCTACGAGCAGTACTTC,CASSLSPPGLGGYEQYF
TRBJ1-4,NA,TRBV7-3,NA,TGTGCCAGCACCGCAGGCCCAACTAATGAAAAACTGTTTTTT,CASTAGPTNEKLFF
TRBJ2-7,NA,TRBV6-6,NA,TGTGCCAGCAGTTACCAGAGGGTTAACGAGCAGTACTTC,CASSYQRVNEQYF
TRBJ2-7,NA,TRBV7-3,NA,TGCGCCAGCAGCCAAGTTAGCGCCCACCTCTACGAGCAGTACTTC,CASSQVSAHLYEQYF
TRBJ1-6,TRBD1,TRBV7-2,many,TGTGCCAGCAGCTTAAGGGCAGGGGGCAATTCACCCCTCCACTTT,CASSLRAGGNSPLHF
TRBJ1-4,TRBD1,TRBV12-3/TRBV12-4,NA,TGTGCCAGCAGGACAGGGGATAATGAAAAACTGTTTTTT,CASRTGDNEKLFF
TRBJ1-6,TRBD1,TRBV6-6,NA,TGTGCCAGCAGCCCTGGACAGGAGGGTATTTCACCCCTCCACTTT,CASSPGQEGISPLHF
TRBJ1-4,NA,TRBV2,many,TGTGCCAGCAGCCGCCGCGAAAAACTGTTTTTT,CASSRREKLFF
TRBJ1-3,TRBD1,TRBV5-1,few,TGCGCCAGCAGTCGAGGGACAGGGGATGCTGGAAACACCATATATTTT,CASSRGTGDAGNTIYF
TRBJ1-6,NA,TRBV7-8,many,TGTGCCAGCAGCTTAACTTCCACCTATAATTCACCCCTCCACTTT,CASSLTSTYNSPLHF
TRBJ1-2,NA,TRBV19,many,TGTGCCAGTAGTATGTCGGACAACTATGGCTACACCTTC,CASSMSDNYGYTF
TRBJ2-2,NA,TRBV7-9,NA,TGTGCCAGCAGGAACCTGAAGGACACCGGGGAGCTGTTTTTT,CASRNLKDTGELFF
TRBJ2-2,NA,TRBV6-4,NA,TGTGCCAGCAGTGACCCCGGGAGAGTGGCCACCGGGGAGCTGTTTTTT,CASSDPGRVATGELFF
TRBJ2-5,NA,TRBV13,few,TGTGCCAGCAGCCAAGCTAGGACCCAAGAGACCCAGTACTTC,CASSQARTQETQYF
TRBJ1-5,NA,TRBV9,few,TGTGCCAGCAGTGCCGGGGATGGGACTCAGCCCCAGCATTTT,CASSAGDGTQPQHF
TRBJ1-6,NA,TRBV7-9,many,TGTGCCAGCAGCTTAGGGCCACCCCCAACAGGCGCACCCCTCCACTTT,CASSLGPPPTGAPLHF
TRBJ1-2,NA,TRBV6-5,few,TGTGCCAGCAGTTACTCGAGGACGGGCTATGGCTACACCTTC,CASSYSRTGYGYTF
TRBJ1-5,NA,TRBV6-5,NA,TGTGCCAGCAGTTACGAGGAGGGTCCAACGTGGAATCAGCCCCAGCATTTT,CASSYEEGPTWNQPQHF
TRBJ1-4,NA,TRBV29-1,many,TGCAGCGGGGGGTTAGAGGATGAAAAACTGTTTTTT,CSGGLEDEKLFF
TRBJ1-4,TRBD1,TRBV2,many,TGTGCCAGCAGAGCCGGGACAGGGGTTGAAAAACTGTTTTTT,CASRAGTGVEKLFF
TRBJ2-5,NA,TRBV20-1,many,TGCAGTGCTTGGATTGGGGGGTACCAAGAGACCCAGTACTTC,CSAWIGGYQETQYF